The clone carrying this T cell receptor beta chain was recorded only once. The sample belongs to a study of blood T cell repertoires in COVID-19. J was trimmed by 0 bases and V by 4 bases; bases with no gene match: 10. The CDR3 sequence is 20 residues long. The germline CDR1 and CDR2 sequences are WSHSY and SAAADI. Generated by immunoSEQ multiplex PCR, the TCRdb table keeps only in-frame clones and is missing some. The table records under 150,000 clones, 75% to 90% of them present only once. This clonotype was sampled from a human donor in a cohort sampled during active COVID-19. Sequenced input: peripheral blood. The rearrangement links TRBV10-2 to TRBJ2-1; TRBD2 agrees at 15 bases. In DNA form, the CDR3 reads TGCGCCAGCAGTGCCCAGGGACTAGCGGGGGGCTTTAGCTCCTACAATGAGCAGTTCTTC. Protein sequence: CASSAQGLAGGFSSYNEQFF.